The clone carrying this T cell receptor (beta chain) was observed many times. Unmatched junction bases numbered 1, after V lost 4 bases and J lost 3 bases. The CDR3 length is 13 residues. Germline V lookup: CDR1 KGHSY, CDR2 FQNENV. Time point here: sample taken at primary tumor resection. Patients with untreated early-stage non-small cell lung cancer, numbering approximately 79, were the donors. The data are from a study of spatial heterogeneity in lung cancer. Every cDNA TCR molecule received its own unique molecular identifier. TCRdb passed the 5' RACE reads through MiXCR, listing each CDR3 protein once. Of under 80,000 distinct CDR3 sequences in the sample, 6.3% were seen once.

The clonotype originates from a female donor with early-stage non-small cell lung cancer. This chain connects TRBV16 to TRBJ1-2; 8 bases line up with TRBD1. Sequenced here: PBMCs, sampled at surgery. The CDR3 reads CASSPGQDYGYTF. Written as DNA, the CDR3 is TGTGCCAGCAGCCCGGGACAGGACTATGGCTACACCTTC.